This entry concerns a single T cell receptor beta chain. Its antigen is not identified. The source of the sample is a study of shared clonotypes between healthy human individuals. Points from the study as a whole: All-four-donor shared clonotypes had higher generation probabilities than non-shared clonotypes did.

Genomic DNA of every subset was divided equally among multiple immunoSEQ plates. Measured with immunoSEQ multiplex PCR; TCRdb has only the in-frame clones, and not every one. The repertoire holds around 2.3 million clones, with around 95% as singletons. Germline V gives CDR1 MNHEY, CDR2 SVGAGI. The CDR3 runs to 15 residues. V was cut by 11 bases and J by 2 bases, with 20 bases left in between. The chain is built from TRBV6-5 and TRBJ2-3; no clear D gene. The receptor comes from a man between 18 and 35 years old in good health. The sequenced material came from naive CD4+ T cells sorted from blood. Subset noted: CD45RA+ positively selected. CDR3 in amino acids: CALPGSPLFTDTQYF. DNA for the CDR3: TGTGCCCTTCCCGGCAGTCCTCTTTTCACAGATACGCAGTATTTT.